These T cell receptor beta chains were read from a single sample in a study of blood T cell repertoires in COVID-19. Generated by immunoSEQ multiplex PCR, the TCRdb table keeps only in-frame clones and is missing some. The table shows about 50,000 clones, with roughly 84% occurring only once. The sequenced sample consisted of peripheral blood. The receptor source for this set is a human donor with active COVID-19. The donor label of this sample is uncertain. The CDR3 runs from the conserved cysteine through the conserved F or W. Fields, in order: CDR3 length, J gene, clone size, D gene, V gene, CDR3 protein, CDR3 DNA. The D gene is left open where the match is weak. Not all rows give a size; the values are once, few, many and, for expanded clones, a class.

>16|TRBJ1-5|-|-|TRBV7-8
CASSNPGYYSNQPQHF
TGTGCCAGCAGCAACCCCGGGTACTATAGCAATCAGCCCCAGCATTTT
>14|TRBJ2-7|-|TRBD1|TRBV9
CASSVGQGVYEQYF
TGTGCCAGCAGCGTCGGACAGGGGGTTTACGAGCAGTACTTC
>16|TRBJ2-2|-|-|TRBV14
CASSQGRLEKTGELFF
TGTGCCAGCAGCCAAGGGAGACTAGAGAAGACCGGGGAGCTGTTTTTT
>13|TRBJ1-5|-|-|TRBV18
CASSPGQDQPQHF
TGTGCCAGCTCACCAGGTCAGGATCAGCCCCAGCATTTT
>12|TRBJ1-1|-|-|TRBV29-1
CSVGSTGPEAFF
TGCAGCGTTGGATCAACAGGGCCTGAAGCTTTCTTT
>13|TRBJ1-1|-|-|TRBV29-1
CSVEGLKNTEAFF
TGCAGCGTTGAAGGGCTCAAGAACACTGAAGCTTTCTTT
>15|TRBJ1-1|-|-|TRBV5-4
CATKQSGALNTEAFF
TGTGCCACAAAACAATCTGGGGCGCTGAACACTGAAGCTTTCTTT
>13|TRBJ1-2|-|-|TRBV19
CASERGTVYGYTF
TGTGCCAGCGAACGGGGGACGGTATATGGCTACACCTTC
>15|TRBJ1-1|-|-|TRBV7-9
CASSLAARLNTEAFF
TGTGCCAGCAGCTTAGCGGCCAGGTTAAACACTGAAGCTTTCTTT
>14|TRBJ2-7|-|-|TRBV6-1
CASSDLGGVSEQYF
TGTGCCAGCAGTGACCTGGGCGGGGTCTCCGAGCAGTACTTC
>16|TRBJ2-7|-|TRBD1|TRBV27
CASSLRPGTAFYEQYF
TGTGCCAGCAGTTTACGCCCCGGGACAGCCTTTTACGAGCAGTACTTC
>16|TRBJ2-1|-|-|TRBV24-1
CATSDYSPSGGYEQFF
TGTGCCACCAGTGATTATTCCCCCTCGGGTGGATATGAGCAGTTCTTC
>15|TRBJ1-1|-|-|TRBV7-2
CASSLYRGGNTEAFF
TGTGCCAGCAGCTTATATCGGGGAGGGAACACTGAAGCTTTCTTT
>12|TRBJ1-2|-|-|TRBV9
CASSMQDAGYTF
TGTGCCAGCAGCATGCAGGATGCAGGCTACACCTTC
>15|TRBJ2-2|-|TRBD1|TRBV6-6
CASSEGQINTGELFF
TGTGCCAGCAGTGAGGGACAGATTAACACCGGGGAGCTGTTTTTT
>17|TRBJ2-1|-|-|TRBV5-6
CASSLLEGGASYNEQFF
TGTGCCAGCAGCTTGTTAGAGGGCGGGGCTTCCTACAATGAGCAGTTCTTC
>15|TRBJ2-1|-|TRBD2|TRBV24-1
CATSQAGGDPGEQFF
TGTGCCACCAGCCAAGCGGGGGGAGATCCCGGTGAGCAGTTCTTC
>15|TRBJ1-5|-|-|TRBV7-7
CASSLATTSNQPQHF
TGTGCTAGCAGTTTAGCTACAACTAGCAATCAGCCCCAGCATTTT
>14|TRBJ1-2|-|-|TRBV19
CASSILGTTYGYTF
TGTGCCAGTAGTATATTAGGGACAACCTATGGCTACACCTTC
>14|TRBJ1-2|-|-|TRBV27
CASSPRGWLYGYTF
TGTGCCAGCAGCCCAAGGGGGTGGCTCTATGGCTACACCTTC
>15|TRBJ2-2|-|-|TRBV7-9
CASSPGTRNTGELFF
TGTGCCAGCAGCCCCGGGACTCGCAACACCGGGGAGCTGTTTTTT
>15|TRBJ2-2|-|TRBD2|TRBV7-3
CASSRTSGSTGELFF
TGTGCCAGCAGCCGGACTAGCGGGTCCACCGGGGAGCTGTTTTTT
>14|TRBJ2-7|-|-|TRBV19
CASSARGRSYEQYF
TGTGCCAGTAGCGCAAGGGGTCGCTCCTACGAGCAGTACTTC
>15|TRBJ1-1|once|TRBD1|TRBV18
CASSPFSGGRTEAFF
TGTGCCAGCTCACCGTTTTCAGGGGGCAGAACTGAAGCTTTCTTT
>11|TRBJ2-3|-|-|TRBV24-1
CATSGELTQYF
TGTGCCACCAGTGGAGAGTTGACGCAGTATTTT
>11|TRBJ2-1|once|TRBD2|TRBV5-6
CASSTSDEQFF
TGTGCCAGCAGTACTAGCGATGAGCAGTTCTTC
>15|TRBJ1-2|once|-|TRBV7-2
CASSPDFWKGYGYTF
TGTGCCAGCAGCCCGGACTTCTGGAAGGGCTATGGCTACACCTTC
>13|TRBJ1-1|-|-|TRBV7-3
CASSLTGGTEAFF
TGTGCCAGCAGCTTAACGGGAGGCACTGAAGCTTTCTTT
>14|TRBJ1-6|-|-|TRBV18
CASSPTGWDSPLHF
TGTGCCAGCTCACCCACAGGGTGGGATTCACCCCTCCACTTT
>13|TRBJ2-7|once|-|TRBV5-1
CASSFRGSYEQYF
TGCGCCAGCAGCTTCCGGGGGTCGTACGAGCAGTACTTC
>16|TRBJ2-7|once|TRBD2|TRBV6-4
CASGWTGTSGAYEQYF
TGTGCCAGCGGATGGACCGGGACTAGCGGAGCCTACGAGCAGTACTTC
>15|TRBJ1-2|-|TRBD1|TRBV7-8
CASTLDRVQSYGYTF
TGTGCCAGCACCCTCGACAGGGTTCAGAGTTATGGCTACACCTTC
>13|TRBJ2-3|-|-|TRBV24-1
CATSEYGGDTQYF
TGTGCCACCAGTGAGTATGGTGGCGATACGCAGTATTTT
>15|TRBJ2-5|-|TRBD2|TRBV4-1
CASSHQSGEGETQYF
TGCGCCAGCAGCCACCAAAGCGGGGAGGGAGAGACCCAGTACTTC
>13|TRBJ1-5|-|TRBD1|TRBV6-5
CASSLDRAQPQHF
TGTGCCAGCAGTCTGGACAGGGCGCAGCCCCAGCATTTT
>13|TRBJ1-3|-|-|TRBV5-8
CASSLGGGNTIYF
TGTGCCAGCAGCTTGGGAGGAGGAAACACCATATATTTT
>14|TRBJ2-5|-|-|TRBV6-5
CASSSGIPQETQYF
TGTGCCAGCAGTTCAGGGATCCCCCAAGAGACCCAGTACTTC
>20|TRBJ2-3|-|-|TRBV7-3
CASSLNPLRPGSTSTDTQYF
TGTGCCAGCAGCTTAAACCCCCTCCGCCCGGGATCAACTAGCACAGATACGCAGTATTTT
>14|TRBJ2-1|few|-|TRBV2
CASRATRSQGGQFF
TGTGCCAGCAGGGCTACTCGATCCCAGGGGGGGCAGTTCTTC
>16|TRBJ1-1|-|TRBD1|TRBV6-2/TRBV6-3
CASSYLAGTGFTEAFF
TGTGCCAGCAGTTACTTAGCCGGGACAGGGTTCACTGAAGCTTTCTTT
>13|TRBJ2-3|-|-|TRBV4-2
CASSRDLTDTQYF
TGTGCCAGCAGCCGGGACTTAACAGATACGCAGTATTTT
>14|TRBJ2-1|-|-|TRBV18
CASSRDTHYNEQFF
TGTGCCAGCTCCAGGGACACTCACTACAATGAGCAGTTCTTC
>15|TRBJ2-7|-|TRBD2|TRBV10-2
CASSESAGGPYEQYF
TGCGCCAGCAGTGAGTCGGCGGGGGGGCCCTACGAGCAGTACTTC
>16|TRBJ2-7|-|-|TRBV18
CASSPSRGGFSYEQYF
TGTGCCAGCTCACCAAGTAGGGGGGGGTTCTCCTACGAGCAGTACTTC